One TCR beta chain is described in this entry. This sample stems from a study of blood T cell repertoires in COVID-19. Study overall: The study drew acute and convalescent COVID-19 samples from the United States, Italy and Spain.

The germline V gene encodes CDR1 ENHRY and CDR2 SYGVKD. The CDR3 is 15 amino acids. V shed 3 bases, J shed 3 bases, and the junction held 8 bases outside the gene matches. The data were produced by immunoSEQ multiplex PCR, yet TCRdb's version contains in-frame clones alone and is incomplete. The sample lists more than 80,000 clones; 84% were seen once. The receptor was isolated from a woman in her sixties with acute or convalescent COVID-19. This chain uses TRBV10-3 with TRBJ2-7, with 7 bases that match TRBD2. The sequenced material came from peripheral blood. The CDR3 region is CAISDPGGQNYEQYF. The DNA of the CDR3 is TGTGCCATCAGTGACCCGGGAGGACAAAACTACGAGCAGTACTTC.